The sequence of this TCR beta chain was determined in a study of CD8 T cells in ankylosing spondylitis. The V gene end was trimmed by 2 bases and the J gene end by 5 bases; junction bases not matched to a gene: 3. Germline CDR1 is SEHNR and CDR2 is FQNEAQ (reference sequence). This CDR3 has 15 residues. TCRdb independently ran MiXCR on the 5' RACE reads; one entry per CDR3 protein. The sample has around 25,000 distinct CDR3 sequences; about an eighth are singletons. This clonotype was found many times. The sample was blood. The clonotype comes from a male donor with ankylosing spondylitis or in good health (not recorded which). The chain has TRBV7-9 and TRBJ2-1; 10 bases fit TRBD2. The CDR3: CASSLTSGVNNEQFF. The CDR3 DNA follows: TGTGCCAGCAGCTTAACTAGCGGGGTGAACAATGAGCAGTTCTTC.